This T cell receptor (beta chain) derives from a study of blood T cell repertoires in COVID-19. Study context: Spain, Italy and the United States supplied samples that represented acute and convalescent COVID-19. The cDNA or gDNA used as material had been derived from T cells, B-cell-depleted T cells, or PBMCs.

Clones were sequenced by immunoSEQ multiplex PCR, and TCRdb holds only the in-frame ones, with some missing. The repertoire holds tens of thousands of clones, with around 80% as singletons. Germline values: CDR1 SNHLY, CDR2 FYNNEI. The CDR3 spans 13 residues. The germline V and J ends were trimmed by 9 bases and 7 bases, with 13 bases remaining between them. The sequence came from a man aged 45 to 65 with active or convalescent COVID-19. The V call is TRBV2, the J call TRBJ1-6; D is ambiguous. The sample consisted of peripheral blood. CDR3 coding DNA: TGTGCCAGGGCACAGTCGATGAATTCACCCCTCCACTTT. Amino acids: CARAQSMNSPLHF.